This T cell receptor beta chain was sequenced during a study of blood T cell repertoires in COVID-19. Trimming removed 1 base from V and 2 bases from J, with 15 bases in between. Germline CDR1 and CDR2: LNHDA and SQIVND (reference sequence). The CDR3 consists of 17 residues. The data were produced by immunoSEQ multiplex PCR, yet TCRdb's version contains in-frame clones alone and is incomplete. Of under 70,000 clones detected, around 67% appear once; the ten largest clones hold about 14%. The gene calls are TRBV19 and TRBJ1-5, with D hard to call. Sequenced sample: peripheral blood. This sequence was found in a woman in her 70s with acute or convalescent COVID-19. CDR3 nucleotide sequence: TGTGCCAGTAGTATAGGATTGGAGGCCAGTCGCAATCAGCCCCAGCATTTT. This translates into CASSIGLEASRNQPQHF.